This T cell receptor (beta chain) was obtained from a study of control samples from healthy donors and cancer patients (dated by TCRdb to the early 2020s). For this clone: This receptor's antigen is unknown. A much larger clone sits a single nucleotide away, making a read error possible.

The library was prepared using the immunoSEQ multiplex PCR assay. TCRdb obtained this table from immuneACCESS and retained in-frame rearrangements with V and J assigned. These tables miss some clones; where compared with another copy, unresolved V genes account for less than half of the shortfall, and the remainder is unexplained. For this sample there are about 84,000 clones; around 80% appear just once. More than 9% of the sample is held by the ten biggest clonotypes. The CDR3 spans 15 residues, from the cysteine through the phenylalanine. The kept DNA is CDR3 alone, 45 bases in frame from the first base. The junction shows trimming of 4 bases on V and 7 bases on J, plus 17 bases between the germline ends. CDR1 MDHEN and CDR2 SYDVKM were looked up in the germline V gene.

Recombination connected TRBV28 to TRBJ1-5, with no D gene named confidently. Sequenced material: PBMCs. The receptor comes from a man aged 60 to 69 with head and neck cancer. In nucleotides, the sequence is TGTGCCAGCAGTTCCCCTGGCAAGGCGTACCAGCCCCAGCATTTT. This is translated as CASSSPGKAYQPQHF. Reference TRBV28 and TRBJ1-5 genes cover what lies past the CDR3, so the full variable domain is DVKVTQSSRYLVKRTGEKVFLECVQDMDHENMFWYRQDPGLGLRLIYFSYDVKMKEKGDIPEGYSVSREKKERFSLILESASTNQTSMYLCASSSPGKAYQPQHFGDGTRLSIL.